Detailed here is one T cell receptor beta chain. As originally analysed: How many nucleated cells were present was estimated from reference gene primer amplification. Profiling relied on immunoSEQ multiplex PCR, and the TCRdb table lists in-frame clones only, not all of them. V and J calls and clone size are given by that table; D and trimming were obtained from the DNA. The sample carries some 94,000 clones, more than 75% recorded once. The record originates from a study of blood T cell repertoires in COVID-19. Study details: COVID-19 samples collected from the United States, Italy and Spain covered acute and convalescent phases. From T cells, B-cell-depleted T cells, or PBMCs came the material, which was cDNA or gDNA.

Germline CDR1 and CDR2: MNHEY and SVGAGI. CDR3 length: 13 residues. V was trimmed by 8 bases and J by 6 bases, leaving 15 bases between them. Material: peripheral blood. The gene calls are TRBV6-5 and TRBJ2-3; no reliable D call. The sequence was collected from a human donor in a cohort sampled during active COVID-19. The CDR3 region has the DNA TGTGCCAGCTCCCCCACGCCCAGGGATACGCAGTATTTT. It encodes CASSPTPRDTQYF.